These T cell receptor beta chains were read from a single sample in a study of cytomegalovirus exposure and HLA in healthy donors. Using immunoSEQ multiplex PCR, the repertoire was profiled, and TCRdb retains in-frame clones only, with some absent. Here the sample spans 130,000 or so clones, approximately 82% being singletons. Sequenced sample: PBMCs. Every receptor here comes from a man younger than 35 in good health and CMV-seropositive. Both conserved end residues are part of each CDR3. The order of the fields is J gene, V gene, CDR3 protein.

>TRBJ2-5|TRBV5-4
CASSPSRTAGVETQYF
>TRBJ2-6|TRBV10-2
CASSESILISGANVLTF
>-|TRBV5-1
CASSAGGLAGHPSPYEQYF
>TRBJ2-6|TRBV27
CASARDGANVLTF
>TRBJ1-1|TRBV27
CASSLWGETTEAFF
>TRBJ1-4|TRBV5-6
CASSLIGNNEKLFF
>TRBJ2-1|TRBV7-6
CASSTWTLDNEQFF
>TRBJ2-7|TRBV27
CASSPDRGLREQYF
>TRBJ2-1|TRBV4-1
CASSQVDIVSYNEQFF
>TRBJ1-1|TRBV28
CASTGHGGPNTEAFF
>TRBJ1-5|TRBV18
CASSPPGTNNQPQHF
>TRBJ1-1|TRBV30
CAWGRGLDGTEAFF
>TRBJ2-2|TRBV27
CASSTPATSLTGELFF
>TRBJ2-6|TRBV27
CASSLSAGQHSSGANVLTF
>TRBJ2-2|TRBV27
CASSFSAGRTGELFF
>TRBJ1-1|TRBV4-2
CASSQDGGRGDTEAFF
>TRBJ2-1|TRBV2
CASRGGTPGGQFF
>TRBJ2-1|TRBV19
CASGENRGPYNEQFF
>TRBJ1-2|TRBV6-1
CASSGHGAPNYGYTF
>TRBJ2-7|TRBV6-6
CASSYSGTGGAEQYF
>TRBJ1-5|TRBV28
CATDRGMGNQPQHF
>TRBJ1-2|TRBV4-1
CASSQVQGNGYTF
>TRBJ2-7|TRBV5-6
CASSLGGSRGRFYEQYF
>TRBJ1-3|TRBV6-5
CASSYGGASGNTIYF
>TRBJ2-1|TRBV11-2
CASRFSPTISSYNEQFF
>TRBJ2-7|TRBV5-1
CASTLLGGTVRHEQYF
>TRBJ2-7|TRBV11-2
CASTLQGEYEQYF
>TRBJ2-3|TRBV9
CASSVGSEGQYF
>TRBJ2-3|TRBV5-6
CASSLSQASRHF